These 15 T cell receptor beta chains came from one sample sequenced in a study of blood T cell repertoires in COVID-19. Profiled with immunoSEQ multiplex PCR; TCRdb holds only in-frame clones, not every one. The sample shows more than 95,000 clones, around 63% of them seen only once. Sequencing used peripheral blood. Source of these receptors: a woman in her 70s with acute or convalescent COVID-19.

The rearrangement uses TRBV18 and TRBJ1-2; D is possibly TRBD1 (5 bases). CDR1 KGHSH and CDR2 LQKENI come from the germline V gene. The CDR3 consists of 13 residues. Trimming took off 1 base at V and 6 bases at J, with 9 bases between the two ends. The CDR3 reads CASSPRARDGYTF. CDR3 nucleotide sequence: TGTGCCAGCTCACCACGAGCCAGGGATGGCTACACCTTC. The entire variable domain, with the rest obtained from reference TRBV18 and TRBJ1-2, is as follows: NAGVMQNPRHLVRRRGQEARLRCSPMKGHSHVYWYRQLPEEGLKFMVYLQKENIIDESGMPKERFSAEFPKEGPSILRIQQVVRGDSAAYFCASSPRARDGYTFGSGTRLTVV.

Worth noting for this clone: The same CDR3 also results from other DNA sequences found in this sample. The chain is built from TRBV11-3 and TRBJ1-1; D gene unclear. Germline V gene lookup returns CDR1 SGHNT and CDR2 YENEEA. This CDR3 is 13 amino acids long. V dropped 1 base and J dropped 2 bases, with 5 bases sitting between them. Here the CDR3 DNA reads TGTGCCAGCAGCTTAGCTAGAAACACTGAAGCTTTCTTT. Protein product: CASSLARNTEAFF.

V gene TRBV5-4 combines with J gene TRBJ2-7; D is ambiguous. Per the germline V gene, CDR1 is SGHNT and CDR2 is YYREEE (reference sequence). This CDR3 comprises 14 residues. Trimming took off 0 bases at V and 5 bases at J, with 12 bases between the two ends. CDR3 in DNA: TGTGCCAGCAGCTTGGTGGAGAAAGTCCACGAGCAGTACTTC. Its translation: CASSLVEKVHEQYF.

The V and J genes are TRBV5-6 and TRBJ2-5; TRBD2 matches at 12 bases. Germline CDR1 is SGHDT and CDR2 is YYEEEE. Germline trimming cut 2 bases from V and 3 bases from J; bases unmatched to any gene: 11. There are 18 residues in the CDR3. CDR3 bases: TGTGCCAGCAGCTTCTCTTGGCTAGCGGGAGGGATCGAAGAGACCCAGTACTTC. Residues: CASSFSWLAGGIEETQYF.

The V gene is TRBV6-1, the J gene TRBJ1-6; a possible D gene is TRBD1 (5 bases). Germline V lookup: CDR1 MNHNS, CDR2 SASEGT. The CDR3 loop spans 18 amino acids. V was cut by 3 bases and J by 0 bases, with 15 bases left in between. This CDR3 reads CASSENPRGSSYNSPLHF. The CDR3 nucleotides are TGTGCCAGCAGTGAGAACCCCCGGGGGAGCTCCTATAATTCACCCCTCCACTTT.

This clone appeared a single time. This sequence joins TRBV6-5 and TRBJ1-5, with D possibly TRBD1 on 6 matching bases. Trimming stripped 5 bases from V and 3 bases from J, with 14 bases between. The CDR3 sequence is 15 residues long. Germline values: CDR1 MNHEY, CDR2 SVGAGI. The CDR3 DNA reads TGTGCCAGCAGTACCGCAACAGGGTTCAATCAGCCCCAGCATTTT. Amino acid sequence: CASSTATGFNQPQHF.

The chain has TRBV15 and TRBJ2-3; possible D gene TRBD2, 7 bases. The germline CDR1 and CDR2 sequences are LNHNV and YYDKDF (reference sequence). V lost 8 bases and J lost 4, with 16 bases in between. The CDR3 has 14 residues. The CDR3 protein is CATRTGGASDTQYF. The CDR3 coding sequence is TGTGCCACCCGAACTGGGGGGGCCTCAGATACGCAGTATTTT.

CDR3 protein: CASSQGPPRVQETQYF. In nucleotides, the CDR3 is TGCGCCAGCAGCCAAGGACCACCGCGGGTGCAAGAGACCCAGTACTTC. The chain uses TRBV4-3 and TRBJ2-5, with a tentative D call TRBD2 (5 bases). Germline CDR1 LGHNA, CDR2 YSLEER. V lost 1 base and J lost 2, with 14 bases in between. The CDR3 is 16 amino acids.

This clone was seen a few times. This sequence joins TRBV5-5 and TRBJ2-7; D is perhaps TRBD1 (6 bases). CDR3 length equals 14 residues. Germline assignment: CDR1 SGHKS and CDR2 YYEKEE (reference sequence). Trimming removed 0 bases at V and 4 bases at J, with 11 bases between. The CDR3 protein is CASSLGTDNYEQYF. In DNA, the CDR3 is TGTGCCAGCAGCTTGGGGACAGACAATTACGAGCAGTACTTC.

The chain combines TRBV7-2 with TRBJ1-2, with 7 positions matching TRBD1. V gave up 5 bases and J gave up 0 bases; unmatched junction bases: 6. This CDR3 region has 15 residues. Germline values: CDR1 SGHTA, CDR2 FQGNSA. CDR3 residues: CASSPQGVSNYGYTF. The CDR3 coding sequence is TGTGCCAGCAGCCCCCAGGGGGTTTCTAACTATGGCTACACCTTC.

CDR3 protein: CASSLTSGGKDEQFF. The CDR3 DNA sequence: TGTGCCAGCAGCTTGACTAGCGGGGGGAAAGATGAGCAGTTCTTC. V is TRBV5-4 and J is TRBJ2-1, with 12 positions matching TRBD2. This CDR3 comprises 15 residues. The germline CDR1 and CDR2 sequences are SGHNT and YYREEE (reference sequence). V dropped 1 base and J dropped 8; count of bases not matched to a gene: 4.

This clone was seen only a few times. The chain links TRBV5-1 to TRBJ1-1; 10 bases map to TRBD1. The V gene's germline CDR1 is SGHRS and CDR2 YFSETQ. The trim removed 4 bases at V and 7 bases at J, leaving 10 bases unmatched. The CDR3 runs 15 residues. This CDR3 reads CASSPGTGAPREAFF. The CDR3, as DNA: TGCGCCAGCAGCCCTGGGACAGGGGCCCCCCGTGAAGCTTTCTTT.

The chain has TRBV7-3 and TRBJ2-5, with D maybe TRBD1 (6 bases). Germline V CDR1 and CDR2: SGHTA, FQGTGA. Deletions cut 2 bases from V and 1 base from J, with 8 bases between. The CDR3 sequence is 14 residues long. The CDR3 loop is CASSLGRGQETQYF. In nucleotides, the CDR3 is TGTGCCAGCAGCTTAGGCAGGGGCCAAGAGACCCAGTACTTC.

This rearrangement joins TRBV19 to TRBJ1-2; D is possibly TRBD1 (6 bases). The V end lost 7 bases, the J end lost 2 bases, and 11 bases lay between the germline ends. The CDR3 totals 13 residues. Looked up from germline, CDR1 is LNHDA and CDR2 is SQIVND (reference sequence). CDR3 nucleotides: TGTGCCAGTAACAGGGCCTCCAACTATGGCTACACCTTC. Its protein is CASNRASNYGYTF.

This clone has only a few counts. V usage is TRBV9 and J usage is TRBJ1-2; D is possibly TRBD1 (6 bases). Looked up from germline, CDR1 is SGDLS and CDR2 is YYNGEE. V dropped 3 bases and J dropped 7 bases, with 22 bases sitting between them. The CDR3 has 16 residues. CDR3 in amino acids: CASSGHRVRGVGGYTF. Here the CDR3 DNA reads TGTGCCAGCAGCGGACACAGGGTCAGAGGTGTCGGTGGCTACACCTTC.